The rows below give T cell receptor beta chains drawn from one sample of a study of T cells in Graves' hyperthyroidism and ophthalmopathy. MiXCR, run by TCRdb on the multiplex PCR reads, gives a single entry per CDR3 protein. This sample has over 650,000 distinct CDR3 sequences, with approximately 42% found just once. The sequenced sample consisted of peripheral blood or thyroid tissue (not recorded which). The receptor source for this set is an adult man with Graves' disease, either hyperthyroidism or ophthalmopathy (not recorded which). CDR3s include the opening cysteine and the closing phenylalanine or tryptophan. The order of the fields is D gene, clone size, J gene, V gene, CDR3 DNA, CDR3 protein. D genes are given only for firm matches. Not all rows give a size; the values are once, few, many and, for expanded clones, a class.

NA NA TRBJ2-2 TRBV12-3/TRBV12-4 TGTGCCAGCATCCTCTGGGCAGACACCGGGGAGCTGTTTTTT CASILWADTGELFF
NA NA TRBJ1-1 TRBV7-2 TGTGCCAGCAGCTTAGTTTTGCCAGGGGATGGAGCTTTCTTT CASSLVLPGDGAFF
NA NA TRBJ1-6 TRBV7-2 TGTGCCAGCAGCTTAGGGCAGGGCAACTCCTATAATTCACCCCTCCACTTT CASSLGQGNSYNSPLHF
NA many TRBJ1-6 TRBV7-2 TGTGCCAGCAGCTTAGCGCACGAGGAGTTAGCACCCCTCCACTTT CASSLAHEELAPLHF
TRBD1 many TRBJ1-2 TRBV24-1 TGTGCCACCTATCAGGGACAGGGAAACGGCTACACCTTC CATYQGQGNGYTF
TRBD1 NA TRBJ1-2 TRBV20-1 TGCAGTGCTAACGGCGGGACAGGGCTTAGGAACTATGGCTACACCTTC CSANGGTGLRNYGYTF
NA few TRBJ1-2 TRBV12-3/TRBV12-4 TGTGCCAGCAGTATAGGACGCACAACCTATGGCTACACCTTC CASSIGRTTYGYTF
TRBD1 many TRBJ2-5 TRBV7-8 TGTGCCAGCAGCTTAGATGGGACAGGGGGCTGGAAGACCCAGTACTTC CASSLDGTGGWKTQYF
NA few TRBJ1-2 TRBV5-1 TGCGCCAGCAGCTTGAGTGGGAACGACTATGGCTACACCTTC CASSLSGNDYGYTF
NA few TRBJ1-4 TRBV2 TGTGCCAGCAGCGCGACAGCCTCTGGAAAACTGTTTTTT CASSATASGKLFF
NA NA TRBJ2-5 TRBV20-1 TGCAGTGCCCCTCATCCCCCGGGACCTCAAGAGACCCAGTACTTC CSAPHPPGPQETQYF
NA many TRBJ1-1 TRBV5-1 TGCGCCAGCAAAGGGGGAGAGGGGAACACTGAAGCTTTCTTT CASKGGEGNTEAFF
NA NA TRBJ2-7 TRBV2 TGTGCCAGCAGTGGGGGGTTATCCGAGCAGTACTTC CASSGGLSEQYF
NA NA TRBJ1-6 TRBV2 TGTGCCAGCTTCGGACAGCATAATTCACCCCTCCACTTT CASFGQHNSPLHF
NA many TRBJ1-2 TRBV29-1 TGCAGCGTTGAAGATCTAGGGTTCGGAGGCTACACCTTC CSVEDLGFGGYTF
TRBD1 many TRBJ1-5 TRBV2 TGTGCCAGCGACAGGGACGGCAATCAGCCCCAGCATTTT CASDRDGNQPQHF
NA many TRBJ2-7 TRBV7-9 TGTGCCAGCGCCTGGGGGGGACAGAGCTACGAGCAGTACTTC CASAWGGQSYEQYF
TRBD1 NA TRBJ1-2 TRBV29-1 TGCAGCGTTGTAGGGGGCATTACCACCTTC CSVVGGITTF
TRBD1 NA TRBJ1-1 TRBV10-3 TGTGCCAGCAGTGGGCTGGGACAGGGGATGAACACTGAAGCTTTCTTT CASSGLGQGMNTEAFF
NA once TRBJ1-1 TRBV29-1 TGCAGCGTTGAAGTAAAGGGATATGAAGCTTTCTTT CSVEVKGYEAFF
NA NA TRBJ1-2 TRBV25-1 TGTGCCAGCAGCTTGAGGGCAGGGACCGGCGTGGATGGCTACACCTTC CASSLRAGTGVDGYTF
NA NA TRBJ1-6 TRBV7-8 TGTGCCGGGTATGGGAAAAATTCACCCCTCCACTTT CAGYGKNSPLHF
NA many TRBJ1-6 TRBV7-9 TGTGCCAGCAGCTTGGCAGGGCTCTGGAGTTCACCCCTCCACTTT CASSLAGLWSSPLHF
TRBD1 NA TRBJ2-7 TRBV7-4 TGTGCCAGCAGTCAGGACAGGGGAGGCAGCTACGAGCAGTACTTC CASSQDRGGSYEQYF
TRBD2 NA TRBJ2-7 TRBV7-8 TGTGCCAGCAGCCCAAGCACGGGGGGGTTCTACGAGCAGTACTTC CASSPSTGGFYEQYF
NA many TRBJ1-2 TRBV7-2 TGTGCCAGCAGCTTAGACGGGTGGGGCAGCTATGGCTACACCTTC CASSLDGWGSYGYTF
NA NA TRBJ2-5 TRBV19 TGTGCCAGTAGTTCGGGTTTATTGGGAGAGACCCAGTACTTC CASSSGLLGETQYF
TRBD1 once TRBJ1-5 TRBV10-3 TGTGCCATCTTAGGCTCCGGGACAGACCAGCCCCAGCATTTT CAILGSGTDQPQHF
NA few TRBJ1-1 TRBV29-1 TGCAGCGTTGATTGGAGGGCGAACACTGAAGCTTTCTTT CSVDWRANTEAFF
NA many TRBJ1-3 TRBV9 TGTGCCAGCAGCGTAGTCGGGGGAACTGGAAACACCATATATTTT CASSVVGGTGNTIYF
TRBD1 many TRBJ1-6 TRBV10-3 TGTGCCATCGCCCCGGGGGGGACAGGTTTCAATTCACCCCTCCACTTT CAIAPGGTGFNSPLHF
NA NA TRBJ2-5 TRBV5-1 TGCGCCAGCAGCTTGAGAAGCGGGGCAGGGGTAGAGACCCAGTACTTC CASSLRSGAGVETQYF
NA many TRBJ1-4 TRBV7-8 TGTGCCAGCAGCCTAGAGTTCAGGGGAGTAGAACTGTTTTTT CASSLEFRGVELFF
NA once TRBJ2-3 TRBV2 NA CASSTSLGTDTQYF
TRBD1 NA TRBJ1-2 TRBV6-5 TGTGCCAGCAGTTACCATGGGACAGGGACCTATGGCTACACCTTC CASSYHGTGTYGYTF
TRBD1 many TRBJ2-7 TRBV7-9 TGTGCCAGCAGCTTAAGGCAGGGGGTAGAGCAGTACTTC CASSLRQGVEQYF
TRBD1 once TRBJ1-4 TRBV7-2 TGTGCCAGCAGCTTAGAAACAGGGGGAGCAACTAATGAAAAACTGTTTTTT CASSLETGGATNEKLFF
NA many TRBJ1-2 TRBV2 TGTGCCAGCAGTGGGCGGGCAGGGGCGAGCAGCTATGGCTACACCTTC CASSGRAGASSYGYTF
NA NA TRBJ2-5 TRBV29-1 TGCAGCGTTCTTACAGGGTTGGAGACCCAGTACTTC CSVLTGLETQYF
NA many TRBJ1-6 TRBV20-1 TGCAGTGCTAGGCCCCAGGTGCATAATTCACCCCTCCACTTT CSARPQVHNSPLHF
NA NA TRBJ1-6 TRBV7-2 TGTGCCAGCAGCTTATATAGCAGTAATTCACCCCTCCACTTT CASSLYSSNSPLHF
NA many TRBJ1-2 TRBV15 TGTGCCACCAGCAGAGCGGCAGCTAACTATGGCTACACCTTC CATSRAAANYGYTF
NA few TRBJ2-7 TRBV20-1 TGCAGTGCTAGAGTTCCCCACGGTAGAGGGGAGCAGTACTTC CSARVPHGRGEQYF
NA NA TRBJ2-5 TRBV20-1 TGCAGTGCTAGAGCCATGTCGGAGACCCAGTACTTC CSARAMSETQYF